Sequencing of this TCR beta chain was carried out in a study of cytomegalovirus exposure and HLA in healthy donors. Study-wide results and limits: High specificity and sensitivity for cytomegalovirus status were reported for the classifier. For most TCR beta V segments, an earlier analysis put the productive rate at about 90% or about 30% of the time. V- and J-gene trimming in TCR beta was tied to a missense DCLRE1C variant by an analysis performed later.

This clone was recorded only once. Its antigen remains unidentified. A read error may produce the germline difference seen at one junction end. PCR employed 60 Vbeta and 13 Jbeta primers. Repertoires were generated with immunoSEQ multiplex PCR, while TCRdb's copy carries only in-frame clones and drops some. The sample yields some 150,000 clones, 70% to 90% seen once. The CDR3 consists of 14 residues. Looked up from germline, CDR1 is SGDLS and CDR2 is YYNGEE. Material for sequencing was PBMCs. This chain uses TRBV9 with TRBJ2-7, with D maybe TRBD1 (6 bases). This receptor was identified in a woman between 25 and 40 years old in good health and CMV-seropositive. The chain's CDR3 is CTSSVGGQGSEQYF. CDR3 nucleotide sequence: TGTACCAGCAGCGTAGGGGGTCAGGGCTCCGAGCAGTACTTC. The variable domain in full, with the rest retrieved from reference TRBV9 and TRBJ2-7, is DSGVTQTPKHLITATGQRVTLRCSPRSGDLSVYWYQQSLDQGLQFLIQYYNGEERAKGNILERFSAQQFPDLHSELNLSSLELGDSALYFCTSSVGGQGSEQYFGPGTRLTVT.